This T cell receptor (beta chain) is drawn from a study of prognosis after radiotherapy for stage I lung cancer. Every patient was node-negative on CT and PET/CT and lacked prior chemotherapy, radiotherapy or other malignancies. It was by two-round multiplex PCR that TCR beta CDR3 was amplified from genomic DNA. Each TRBV and TRBJ gene had its own primer in the first PCR round. A single record per CDR3 protein comes from TCRdb applying MiXCR to the multiplex PCR reads. The sample records tens of thousands of distinct CDR3 sequences, approximately 38% being singletons. CDR1 is SGHVS, CDR2 FQNEAQ, per germline. Deletions cut 0 bases from V and 4 bases from J, with 16 bases between. The CDR3 sequence is 17 residues long.

The receptor comes from a donor aged 50 or older with non-small cell lung cancer. Sequences were derived from PBMCs, sampled before or after stereotactic body radiation therapy (not recorded which). This chain uses TRBV7-8 with TRBJ1-5; tentative D call: TRBD1 (5 bases). The CDR3 protein is CASSLASGTDLNQPQHF. CDR3 nucleotide sequence: TGTGCCAGCAGCTTAGCGTCAGGGACGGATTTAAATCAGCCCCAGCATTTT.